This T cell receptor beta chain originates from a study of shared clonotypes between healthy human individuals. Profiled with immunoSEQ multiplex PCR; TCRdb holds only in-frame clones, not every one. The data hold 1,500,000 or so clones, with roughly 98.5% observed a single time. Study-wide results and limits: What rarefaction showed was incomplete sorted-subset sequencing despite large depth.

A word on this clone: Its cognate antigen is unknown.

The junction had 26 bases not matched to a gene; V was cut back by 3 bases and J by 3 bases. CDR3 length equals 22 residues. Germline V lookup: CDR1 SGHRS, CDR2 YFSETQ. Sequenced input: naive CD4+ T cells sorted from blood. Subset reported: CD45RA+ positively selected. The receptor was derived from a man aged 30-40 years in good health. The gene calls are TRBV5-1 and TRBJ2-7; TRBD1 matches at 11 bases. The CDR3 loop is CASSWGDNRGTGTGQGDYEQYF. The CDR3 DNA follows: TGCGCCAGCAGCTGGGGGGATAACCGCGGGACCGGGACGGGACAGGGGGACTACGAGCAGTACTTC.